This is a list of T cell receptor beta chains from one sample in a study of beta chain features in type 1 diabetes. Profiling relied on immunoSEQ multiplex PCR, and the TCRdb table lists in-frame clones only, not all of them. The data show hundreds of thousands of clones, with about 14% seen just once and 6.7% held by the top ten. What was sequenced was central memory CD4+ T cells from blood. The receptors were sampled from a man younger than 45 in good health. CDR3s include the opening cysteine and the closing phenylalanine or tryptophan. The order of the fields is clone size, V gene, J gene, D gene, CDR3 protein, CDR3 DNA. The D gene is left open where the match is weak. Some rows have no size entry. The others give once, few or many, or a class for an expanded clone.

few,TRBV7-8,TRBJ2-3,TRBD1,CASSLMGGDRAADTQYF,TGTGCCAGCAGCTTAATGGGGGGGGACAGGGCGGCAGATACGCAGTATTTT
many,TRBV19,TRBJ1-1,TRBD1,CASSPLPGTGKETEAFF,TGTGCCAGTAGTCCACTCCCCGGGACAGGAAAGGAAACTGAAGCTTTCTTT
-,TRBV30,TRBJ2-3,-,CAWSGDSADTQYF,TGTGCCTGGAGTGGGGATTCGGCAGATACGCAGTATTTT
few,TRBV6-1,TRBJ2-5,-,CASLTVGETQYF,TGTGCCAGTTTGACAGTCGGCGAGACCCAGTACTTC
few,TRBV19,TRBJ2-3,TRBD2,CASSMGTSGTLLGDTQYF,TGTGCCAGTAGTATGGGGACTAGCGGGACCCTGCTCGGAGATACGCAGTATTTT
few,TRBV7-3,TRBJ2-2,-,CASSLRGFGGELFF,TGTGCCAGCAGCTTAAGGGGGTTCGGCGGGGAGCTGTTTTTT
-,TRBV7-2,TRBJ2-3,-,CASSQSWAPTDTQYF,TGTGCCAGCAGCCAAAGCTGGGCTCCCACAGATACGCAGTATTTT
-,TRBV9,TRBJ2-1,-,CASSVAPNYNEQFF,TGTGCCAGCAGCGTAGCACCCAACTACAATGAGCAGTTCTTC
few,TRBV11-3,TRBJ2-1,TRBD2,CASSLPGLVREQFF,TGTGCCAGCAGCTTACCAGGACTAGTCAGAGAGCAGTTCTTC
few,TRBV7-2,TRBJ2-7,-,CASSLAQGPYEQYF,TGTGCCAGCAGCTTAGCCCAGGGACCCTACGAGCAGTACTTC
-,TRBV7-9,TRBJ2-4,-,CASSLAAGPNIQYF,TGTGCCAGCAGCTTAGCGGCAGGGCCAAACATTCAGTACTTC
-,TRBV6-5,TRBJ2-1,TRBD2,CASGGAGGPFEQFF,TGTGCCAGCGGCGGGGCGGGAGGTCCCTTTGAGCAGTTCTTC
few,TRBV4-1,TRBJ2-1,TRBD2,CASSQSGLAEDDEQFF,TGCGCCAGCAGCCAATCGGGACTAGCGGAAGACGATGAGCAGTTCTTC
-,TRBV5-1,TRBJ2-3,-,CASSRESGAGDTQYF,TGCGCCAGCAGTAGAGAATCAGGAGCCGGGGATACGCAGTATTTT
few,TRBV7-7,TRBJ2-3,TRBD1,CASSPGTGTDTQYF,TGTGCCAGCAGCCCCGGGACAGGCACAGATACGCAGTATTTT
few,TRBV6-5,TRBJ1-1,TRBD1,CASGRQGDAFF,TGTGCCAGCGGGAGACAGGGGGACGCTTTCTTT
-,TRBV5-4,TRBJ2-2,-,CASSLPTGYGELFF,TGTGCCAGCAGCTTGCCGACGGGTTACGGGGAGCTGTTTTTT
few,TRBV13,TRBJ2-1,TRBD2,CASSSGGPSGLYNEQFF,TGTGCCAGCAGCTCCGGAGGGCCTAGCGGGCTGTACAATGAGCAGTTCTTC
-,TRBV6-5,TRBJ1-6,-,CASSYGDLNSPLHF,TGTGCCAGCAGTTACGGGGACCTAAATTCACCCCTCCACTTT
-,TRBV18,TRBJ2-1,-,CASSPPGYNEQFF,TGTGCCAGCTCACCACCGGGATACAATGAGCAGTTCTTC
few,TRBV29-1,TRBJ1-2,-,CSVYPTWETNYGYTF,TGCAGCGTTTATCCCACGTGGGAGACTAACTATGGCTACACCTTC
-,TRBV7-2,TRBJ1-3,-,CASSLRTGNTIYF,TGTGCCAGCAGCCTCCGTACTGGAAACACCATATATTTT
-,TRBV2,TRBJ1-1,-,CASCLGRLNTEAFF,TGTGCCAGCTGTTTGGGCAGACTGAACACTGAAGCTTTCTTT
-,TRBV9,TRBJ2-1,-,CASSVEATNNEQFF,TGTGCCAGCAGCGTAGAGGCTACCAACAATGAGCAGTTCTTC
-,TRBV4-3,TRBJ2-1,-,CASSQDQNGGHNEQFF,TGCGCCAGCAGCCAAGATCAAAATGGAGGCCACAATGAGCAGTTCTTC
-,TRBV7-2,TRBJ1-2,-,CASSLVVRVGYGYTF,TGTGCCAGCAGCTTAGTCGTCAGGGTAGGCTATGGCTACACCTTC
-,TRBV6-5,TRBJ2-1,-,CASSYIDDEQFF,TGTGCCAGCAGTTATATCGACGATGAGCAGTTCTTC
many,TRBV7-9,TRBJ2-7,TRBD1,CASSLGRDRGFYEQYF,TGTGCCAGCAGCTTAGGCCGGGACAGGGGGTTCTACGAGCAGTACTTC